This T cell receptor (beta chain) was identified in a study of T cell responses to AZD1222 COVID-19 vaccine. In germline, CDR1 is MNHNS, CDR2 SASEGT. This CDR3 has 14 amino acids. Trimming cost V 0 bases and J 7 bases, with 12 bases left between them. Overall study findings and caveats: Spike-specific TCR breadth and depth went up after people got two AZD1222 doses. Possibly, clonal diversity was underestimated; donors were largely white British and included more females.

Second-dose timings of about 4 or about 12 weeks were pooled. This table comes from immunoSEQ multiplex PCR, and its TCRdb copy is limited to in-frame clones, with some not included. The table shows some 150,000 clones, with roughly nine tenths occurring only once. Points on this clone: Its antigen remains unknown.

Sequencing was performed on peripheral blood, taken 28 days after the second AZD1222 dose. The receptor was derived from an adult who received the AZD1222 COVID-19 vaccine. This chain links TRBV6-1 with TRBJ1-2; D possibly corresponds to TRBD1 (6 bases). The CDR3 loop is CASSEAGIRGGYTF. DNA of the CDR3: TGTGCCAGCAGTGAAGCGGGGATCAGGGGTGGCTACACCTTC.